The clone carrying this T cell receptor beta chain was recorded a few times. Its antigen is still unknown. A second PCR, run for roughly 7 to 11 cycles, used a sample-barcoded 5' primer plus a J-beta primer mix. Every molecule of cDNA carried a tag from a template-switch adaptor with 12 random nucleotides. TCRdb reanalysed the 5' RACE reads using MiXCR and keeps one entry per CDR3 protein. The sample lists some 710,000 distinct CDR3 sequences, more than 35% seen once, with roughly 20% in the top ten. The sample belongs to a study of blood T cells in healthy people across ages. Germline V gives CDR1 SQVTM, CDR2 ANQGSEA. V was shortened by 7 bases and J by 3 bases, with 15 bases between the two germline ends. This CDR3 is built from 13 residues. Sample donors were healthy Caucasian individuals that came from Russia, aged 6 to 90. Study results and limitations: Greater diversity and more naive CD4+ cells were seen in long-lived donors than in aged donors. With age, beta diversity per million T cells declined roughly linearly, significantly by approximately 40.

This chain joins TRBV29-1 and TRBJ2-5; tentatively, D is TRBD2 (6 bases). The sample comprised blood. This clonotype originated in a man older than 75 in good health. This chain's CDR3 is CSAGRSGKETQYF. CDR3 nucleotide sequence: TGCAGCGCCGGCCGTAGCGGAAAAGAGACCCAGTACTTC.